What follows are 15 T cell receptor beta chains derived from one specimen sequenced in a study of blood T cell repertoires in COVID-19. Produced via immunoSEQ multiplex PCR; TCRdb's table is partial and in-frame only. The sample has roughly 250,000 clones, 84% seen once. Sample: peripheral blood. The receptors here all came from a woman aged 40 to 50 who had recovered from COVID-19.

The chain is built from TRBV19 and TRBJ1-5, with no clear D. Germline-derived CDR1 and CDR2 are LNHDA and SQIVND (reference sequence). V was pared by 8 bases and J by 9 bases, with 20 bases between. The CDR3 covers 14 residues. CDR3 bases: TGTGCCAGTGAAACCTTGGGCGGGCCTTGGCCCCAGCATTTT. Its protein product is CASETLGGPWPQHF.

The chain carries TRBV6-5 and TRBJ2-1, with 10 bases matching TRBD1. After removal of 7 bases from V and 7 bases from J, the junction contained 7 bases not matched to a gene. CDR3 length: 14 amino acids. CDR1 is MNHEY, CDR2 SVGAGI, per germline. For the CDR3, the DNA is TGTGCCAGCAACCGGGACAGGGGAAGGAATGAGCAGTTCTTC. This sequence encodes CASNRDRGRNEQFF.

The chain uses TRBV20-1 and TRBJ2-1; TRBD2 aligns across 12 bases. V shed 3 bases, J shed 2 bases, and the junction held 5 bases outside the gene matches. CDR1 and CDR2 from the germline V gene are DFQATT and SNEGSKA (reference sequence). The CDR3 extends over 16 amino acids. The CDR3 sequence: CSASTWTSGAYNEQFF. Here the CDR3 DNA reads TGCAGTGCTAGTACGTGGACTAGCGGGGCCTACAATGAGCAGTTCTTC.

This chain connects TRBV5-1 to TRBJ2-5; D is possibly TRBD1 (6 bases). The ends were cut back, 4 bases at V and 2 bases at J, with 9 bases in the middle. This CDR3 spans 13 amino acids. Germline CDR1 and CDR2: SGHRS and YFSETQ. CDR3 DNA sequence: TGCGCCAGCAGCGAAGGACAGCAAGAGACCCAGTACTTC. Translated, it gives CASSEGQQETQYF.

The gene calls are TRBV24-1 and TRBJ2-7; D might be TRBD2 (5 bases). Trimming left V 2 bases short and J 3 bases short, with 16 bases between. Germline CDR1 reads KGHDR; CDR2 reads SFDVKD. This CDR3 contains 16 residues. CDR3 protein: CATSDSADGKDYEQYF. DNA of the CDR3: TGTGCCACCAGTGATTCCGCGGACGGGAAAGACTACGAGCAGTACTTC.

The CDR3 loop is CASSLTGGVNQPQHF. The DNA of the CDR3 is TGCGCCAGCAGCTTGACAGGGGGTGTTAATCAGCCCCAGCATTTT. This sequence joins TRBV5-1 and TRBJ1-5, with 8 nucleotides matching TRBD1. The CDR3 is made up of 15 amino acids. Trimming took 1 base from V and 4 from J; bases not matched to a gene: 4. Germline values: CDR1 SGHRS, CDR2 YFSETQ.

V usage is TRBV9 and J usage is TRBJ2-5, with 9 bases aligning to TRBD2. Germline CDR1 reads SGDLS; CDR2 reads YYNGEE. This CDR3 has 17 residues. Trimming took 0 bases from V and 5 from J; bases not matched to a gene: 11. Here the CDR3 DNA reads TGTGCCAGCAGCGTAGGGTCTGGCGGGGGGGCCTGGGAGACCCAGTACTTC. Translation gives CASSVGSGGGAWETQYF. Together with reference TRBV9 and TRBJ2-5, the CDR3 gives the full variable domain: DSGVTQTPKHLITATGQRVTLRCSPRSGDLSVYWYQQSLDQGLQFLIQYYNGEERAKGNILERFSAQQFPDLHSELNLSSLELGDSALYFCASSVGSGGGAWETQYFGPGTRLLVL.

CDR3 amino acids: CASSFRQGNGGYGYTF. CDR3 coding DNA: TGTGCCAGCAGTTTCCGACAGGGGAACGGGGGCTATGGCTACACCTTC. The chain employs TRBV28 and TRBJ1-2; 8 bases agree with TRBD1. Germline lookup yields CDR1 MDHEN and CDR2 SYDVKM. The V segment lost 3 bases and the J segment 4 bases; nucleotides outside the gene matches: 10. This CDR3 contains 16 residues.

The chain joins TRBV5-1 to TRBJ2-2, with D perhaps TRBD1 (6 bases). V dropped 0 bases and J dropped 7 bases, with 13 bases sitting between them. The CDR3 contains 15 residues. The germline CDR1 and CDR2 sequences are SGHRS and YFSETQ. In nucleotides, the CDR3 is TGCGCCAGCAGCTTGGGCCAGGGGAGCGGCGGGGAGCTGTTTTTT. Amino acid sequence: CASSLGQGSGGELFF.

V gene TRBV5-8 combines with J gene TRBJ1-5, with 9 bases matching TRBD1. V dropped 4 bases and J dropped 3; count of bases not matched to a gene: 8. The germline CDR1 and CDR2 sequences are SGHTS and YDEGEE. This CDR3 has 16 amino acids. Here the CDR3 reads CASSKSRDRVNQPQHF. The CDR3 DNA reads as TGTGCCAGCAGCAAGTCCCGGGACAGGGTCAATCAGCCCCAGCATTTT. Full variable domain (missing parts from reference TRBV5-8 and TRBJ1-5): EAGVTQSPTHLIKTRGQQATLRCSPISGHTSVYWYQQALGLGLQFLLWYDEGEERNRGNFPPRFSGRQFPNYSSELNVNALELEDSALYLCASSKSRDRVNQPQHFGDGTRLSIL.

This chain links TRBV18 with TRBJ1-1; D not certain. This CDR3 is built from 14 residues. Looked up from germline, CDR1 is KGHSH and CDR2 is LQKENI. The V gene lost 5 bases and the J gene lost 3 bases, with 13 bases spanning the gap. CDR3 DNA sequence: TGTGCCAGCTCATCCCGGACCGGGGACACTGAAGCTTTCTTT. Encoded protein: CASSSRTGDTEAFF.

V is TRBV5-5 and J is TRBJ2-2; a possible D gene is TRBD2 (5 bases). CDR1 and CDR2 from the germline V gene are SGHKS and YYEKEE (reference sequence). The CDR3 is 14 residues long. V gave up 7 bases and J gave up 6 bases, with 16 bases separating them. The CDR3, as DNA: TGTGCCAGCGGGAGTGGGTGGGCTCCCGGGGAGCTGTTTTTT. Protein: CASGSGWAPGELFF.

The V and J genes are TRBV7-9 and TRBJ2-7, with D perhaps TRBD1 (6 bases). V lost 4 bases and J lost 0, with 13 bases in between. The CDR3 runs 15 residues. Germline values: CDR1 SEHNR, CDR2 FQNEAQ (reference sequence). The CDR3 sequence: CASSSGQPFSYEQYF. CDR3 coding DNA: TGTGCCAGCAGCTCCGGACAGCCTTTCTCCTACGAGCAGTACTTC.

The sample holds one count of this clone. The chain is built from TRBV24-1 and TRBJ1-5; tentatively, D is TRBD1 (6 bases). V dropped 9 bases and J dropped 0 bases, with 8 bases sitting between them. In germline, CDR1 is KGHDR, CDR2 SFDVKD. The CDR3 spans 13 residues. The CDR3 region has the DNA TGTGCCACCGGGACACATAGCAATCAGCCCCAGCATTTT. Amino acids: CATGTHSNQPQHF.

This clone was observed a single time. The identical CDR3 is also encoded by other nucleotide sequences in the sample. The rearrangement uses TRBV5-1 and TRBJ2-7; 9 bases are shared with TRBD1. This CDR3 region has 14 residues. The V gene's germline CDR1 is SGHRS and CDR2 YFSETQ. After removal of 4 bases from V and 3 bases from J, the junction contained 5 bases not matched to a gene. The CDR3 bases are TGCGCCAGCAGCCCTGGGACAGGGAACTACGAGCAGTACTTC. Translation: CASSPGTGNYEQYF.